These 10 T cell receptor beta chains share one sample of origin, sequenced in a study of beta chain features in type 1 diabetes. Expressed TCRB transcripts were sequenced because the entire RNA isolate underwent reverse transcription. Only in-frame clones appear in the TCRdb table, and some are missing; sequencing was by immunoSEQ multiplex PCR. The sample consists of 140,000 or so clones, more than 9% of them appearing once. Sequencing input: naive CD4+ T cells from blood. The receptors come from a young man in good health.

The rearrangement links TRBV5-1 to TRBJ2-3; 9 nucleotides match TRBD1. The CDR3 runs 15 residues. In germline, CDR1 is SGHRS, CDR2 YFSETQ. V was pared by 0 bases and J by 3 bases, with 2 bases of the junction left unmatched. This chain's CDR3 is CASSLAQGATDTQYF. The CDR3 DNA reads TGCGCCAGCAGCTTGGCACAGGGGGCAACAGATACGCAGTATTTT.

This clone was recorded a few times. The rearrangement links TRBV7-9 to TRBJ1-2; no clear D gene. CDR3 size: 10 residues. The V and J ends lost 3 bases and 6 bases respectively, with 2 bases between them. Germline CDR1 SEHNR, CDR2 FQNEAQ (reference sequence). CDR3 in amino acids: CASSFNGYTF. DNA for the CDR3: TGTGCCAGCAGCTTTAATGGCTACACCTTC.

The J gene is TRBJ2-4, the V gene TRBV9; a possible D gene is TRBD2 (6 bases). The V and J ends lost 3 bases and 8 bases respectively, with 18 bases between them. The length of the CDR3 is 15 residues. Germline lookup yields CDR1 SGDLS and CDR2 YYNGEE. The CDR3, as DNA: TGTGCCAGCAGCGGGGGGGTTTGGGGCGCGGACATTCAGTACTTC. This codes for CASSGGVWGADIQYF.

The V call is TRBV30, the J call TRBJ1-4; 7 bases are a match to TRBD1. The CDR3 contains 14 residues. Unmatched junction bases numbered 9, after V lost 3 bases and J lost 8 bases. CDR1 is GTSNPN and CDR2 is SVGIG in the germline V gene (reference sequence). CDR3 sequence reads: CAWRAGGLVEKLFF. The CDR3, as DNA: TGTGCCTGGAGGGCAGGGGGATTAGTCGAAAAACTGTTTTTT. The whole variable domain, filled in from reference TRBV30 and TRBJ1-4, reads SQTIHQWPATLVQPVGSPLSLECTVEGTSNPNLYWYRQAAGRGLQLLFYSVGIGQISSEVPQNLSASRPQDRQFILSSKKLLLSDSGFYLCAWRAGGLVEKLFFGSGTQLSVL.

The rearrangement joins TRBV4-2 to TRBJ2-7; 11 positions agree with TRBD1. The V segment lost 4 bases and the J segment 4 bases; nucleotides outside the gene matches: 9. Germline lookup yields CDR1 LGHNA and CDR2 YNFKEQ. This CDR3 is 16 amino acids long. The CDR3 bases are TGTGCCAGCAGCCGTACGCCGGGACAGGGGGGGTACGAGCAGTACTTC. It yields the protein CASSRTPGQGGYEQYF.

This clone was detected only a few times. The chain has TRBV18 and TRBJ1-4; 7 nucleotides line up with TRBD1. V lost 3 bases and J lost 4; bases outside the gene matches: 5. This CDR3 is 15 amino acids long. Germline V gene data show CDR1 as KGHSH and CDR2 as LQKENI. The CDR3 spells CASSPSDRDNEKLFF. In DNA form, the CDR3 reads TGTGCCAGCTCACCCTCCGACAGGGATAATGAAAAACTGTTTTTT.

This clone occurred many times. The V call is TRBV2, the J call TRBJ1-6, with unresolved D. Germline loops: CDR1 SNHLY, CDR2 FYNNEI. Between the trimmed V and J ends, which lost 3 bases and 9 bases, there was a span of 12 bases. CDR3 length equals 14 residues. DNA for the CDR3: TGTGCCAGCAGTGATGGAGGATTCCGTTCACCCCTCCACTTT. Translating it yields CASSDGGFRSPLHF.

About this clone: An end of the junction differs from the germline gene, which may be a read error. Other DNA sequences of this sample code for an identical CDR3. J is TRBJ2-3 and V is TRBV14; 15 bases are a match to TRBD2. CDR1 SGHDN and CDR2 FVKESK come from the germline V gene. The CDR3 covers 17 residues. CDR3 amino acids: CASSHRTSGGAWDTQYF. CDR3 nucleotides: TGTGCCAGCAGCCACCGGACTAGCGGGGGGGCCTGGGATACGCAATATTTT.

The chain employs TRBV29-1 and TRBJ1-2, with no clear D. Looked up from germline, CDR1 is SQVTM and CDR2 is ANQGSEA. The CDR3 is 12 amino acids. V lost 4 bases, J lost 4 bases, and 10 bases lay in between. DNA of the CDR3: TGCAGCGTTGCGGGATGGGGCTATGGCTACACCTTC. Its translation is CSVAGWGYGYTF.

In this sample, this clone turned up a few times. The chain couples TRBV6-1 to TRBJ2-5; D is uncertain. Trimming stripped 5 bases from V and 0 bases from J, with 7 bases between. The CDR3 loop spans 13 amino acids. Per the germline V gene, CDR1 is MNHNS and CDR2 is SASEGT. Here the CDR3 reads CASSQTYQETQYF. For the CDR3, the DNA is TGTGCCAGCAGTCAGACATACCAAGAGACCCAGTACTTC.